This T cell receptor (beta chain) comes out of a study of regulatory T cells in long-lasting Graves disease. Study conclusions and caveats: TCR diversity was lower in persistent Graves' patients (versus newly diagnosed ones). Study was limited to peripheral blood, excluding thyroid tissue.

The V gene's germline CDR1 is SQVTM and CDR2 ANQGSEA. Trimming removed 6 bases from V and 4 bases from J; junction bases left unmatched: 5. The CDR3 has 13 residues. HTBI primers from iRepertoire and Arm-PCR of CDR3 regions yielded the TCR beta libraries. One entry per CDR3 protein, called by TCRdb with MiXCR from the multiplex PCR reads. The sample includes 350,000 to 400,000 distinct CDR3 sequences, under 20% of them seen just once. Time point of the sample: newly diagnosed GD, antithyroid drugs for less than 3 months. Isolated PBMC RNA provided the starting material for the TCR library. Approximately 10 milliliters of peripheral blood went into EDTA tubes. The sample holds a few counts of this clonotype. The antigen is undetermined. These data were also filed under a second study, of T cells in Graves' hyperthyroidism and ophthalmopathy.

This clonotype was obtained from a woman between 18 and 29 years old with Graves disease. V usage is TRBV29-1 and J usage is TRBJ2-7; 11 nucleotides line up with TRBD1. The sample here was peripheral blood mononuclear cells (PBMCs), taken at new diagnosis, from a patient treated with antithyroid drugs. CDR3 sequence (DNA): TGCAGCGTAAGGACAGGGGGCGGATACGAGCAGTACTTC. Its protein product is CSVRTGGGYEQYF.